These T cell receptor beta chains were read from a single sample in a study of blood T cell repertoires in COVID-19. The method was immunoSEQ multiplex PCR; TCRdb's version includes in-frame clones alone and lacks a portion of them. The data hold about 40,000 clones, with approximately 88% observed a single time. The specimen sequenced was peripheral blood. Receptor source: a woman aged 70 to 79 with acute or convalescent COVID-19. Both conserved end residues are part of each CDR3. A D gene is named only where the DNA matches it firmly. Size tells how often a clone was seen (once, few, many) or the class of an expanded clone, and some rows leave it out.

j_call,cdr3_length,v_call,d_call,clone_size,cdr3_aa,cdr3_nt
TRBJ1-6,14,TRBV18,TRBD1,-,CASSPGTENSPLHF,TGTGCCAGCTCACCAGGGACAGAGAATTCACCCCTCCACTTT
TRBJ1-2,15,TRBV6-5,-,-,CASSYSTGGDYGYTF,TGTGCCAGCAGTTACTCGACGGGGGGGGACTATGGCTACACCTTC
TRBJ1-1,12,TRBV6-5,-,-,CASRAGGTEAFF,TGTGCCAGCAGGGCTGGAGGGACTGAAGCTTTCTTT
TRBJ2-1,13,TRBV7-9,-,-,CAGQRAADNEQFF,TGTGCCGGTCAGCGCGCAGCGGACAATGAGCAGTTCTTC
TRBJ1-6,15,TRBV10-3,TRBD1,-,CAISEDGQANSPLHF,TGTGCCATCAGTGAGGACGGACAGGCCAATTCACCCCTCCACTTT
TRBJ2-3,16,TRBV5-4,-,-,CASSFPTGWGTDTQYF,TGTGCCAGCAGCTTCCCCACAGGGTGGGGCACAGATACGCAGTATTTT
TRBJ1-5,13,TRBV30,-,once,CAWSGQFNQPQHF,TGTGCCTGGAGCGGACAGTTCAATCAGCCCCAGCATTTT
TRBJ1-1,15,TRBV6-2/TRBV6-3,-,once,CASSYSQTMNTEAFF,TGTGCCAGCAGTTACTCACAGACTATGAACACTGAAGCTTTCTTT
TRBJ1-5,16,TRBV23-1,TRBD1,-,CASSQSHRGRGQPQHF,TGCGCCAGCAGTCAATCACACAGGGGGCGAGGGCAGCCCCAGCATTTT
TRBJ2-5,18,TRBV10-3,TRBD2,-,CAISESKYISGIQETQYF,TGTGCCATCAGTGAGTCGAAGTATATTAGCGGGATCCAAGAGACCCAGTACTTC
TRBJ2-4,15,TRBV24-1,TRBD1,-,CATSAPGQDKNIQYF,TGTGCCACCAGCGCCCCTGGACAGGATAAAAACATTCAGTACTTC
TRBJ1-1,15,TRBV5-1,TRBD1,-,CASSPRDSMNTEAFF,TGCGCCAGCAGCCCTCGGGACAGCATGAACACTGAAGCTTTCTTT
TRBJ1-5,13,TRBV27,-,few,CASSQGSVQPQHF,TGTGCCAGCAGTCAGGGGTCAGTGCAGCCCCAGCATTTT